Sequencing of this TCR beta chain was carried out in a study of PD-L1 blockade in urothelial cancer. This clone was picked up a small number of times. A total of 1 to 8 samples per patient were collected pretreatment and on-treatment. The protocol was immunoSEQ multiplex PCR, while the TCRdb copy is restricted to in-frame clones and leaves out a portion. This table has roughly 44,000 clones, around 80% appearing once. V was pared by 1 base and J by 6 bases, with 7 bases between. The CDR3 extends over 12 amino acids. CDR1 is SEHNR, CDR2 FQNEAQ, per germline (reference sequence). The rearrangement links TRBV7-9 to TRBJ2-7; D is uncertain. The receptor was derived from a man aged 65 to 85 with urothelial cancer. Sequencing was performed on PBMCs, taken around atezolizumab (anti-PD-L1) treatment. CDR3 in DNA: TGTGCCAGCAGCTTAGGTTCGGGCGAGCAGTACTTC. Translating it yields CASSLGSGEQYF.